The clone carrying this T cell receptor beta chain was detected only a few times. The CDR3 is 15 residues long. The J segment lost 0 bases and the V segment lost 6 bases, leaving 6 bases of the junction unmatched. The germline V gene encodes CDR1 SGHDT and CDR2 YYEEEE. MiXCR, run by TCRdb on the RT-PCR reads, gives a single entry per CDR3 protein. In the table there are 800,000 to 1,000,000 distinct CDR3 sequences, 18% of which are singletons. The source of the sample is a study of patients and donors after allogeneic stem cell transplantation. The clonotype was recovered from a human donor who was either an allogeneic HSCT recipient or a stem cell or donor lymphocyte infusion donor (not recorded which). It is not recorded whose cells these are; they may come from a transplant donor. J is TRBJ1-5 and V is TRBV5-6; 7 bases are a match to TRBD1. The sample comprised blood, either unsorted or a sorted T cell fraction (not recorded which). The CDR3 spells CASTFRGVSNQPQHF. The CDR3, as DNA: TGTGCCAGCACCTTCAGGGGGGTTAGCAATCAGCCCCAGCATTTT.